This paragraph covers one TCR beta chain sequence. Its antigen is still unknown. Other nucleotide sequences in the sample specify the same CDR3. The data belong to a study of shared clonotypes between healthy human individuals. Study observations and caveats: Limitation of the genetic and exposure-history diversity represented came from the few donors.

The study drew its donors from healthy HIV-negative adults without recent acute infections or vaccinations. Only in-frame clones appear in the TCRdb table, and some are missing; sequencing was by immunoSEQ multiplex PCR. Of some 2,100,000 clones in the sample, approximately 96% were seen once. Sequencing was carried out using naive CD4+ T cells sorted from blood. Specified subset: CD45RA+ positively selected. This clonotype originated in a man younger than 35 in good health.

Here the CDR3 reads CASSIQETQYF. Written as DNA, the CDR3 is TGTGCCAGCAGTATACAAGAGACCCAGTACTTC. The chain couples TRBV6-6 to TRBJ2-5, with unresolved D. CDR1 is MNHNY, CDR2 SVGAGI, per germline (reference sequence). V was clipped by 5 bases and J by 2 bases, with 3 bases between them. This CDR3 is built from 11 residues.